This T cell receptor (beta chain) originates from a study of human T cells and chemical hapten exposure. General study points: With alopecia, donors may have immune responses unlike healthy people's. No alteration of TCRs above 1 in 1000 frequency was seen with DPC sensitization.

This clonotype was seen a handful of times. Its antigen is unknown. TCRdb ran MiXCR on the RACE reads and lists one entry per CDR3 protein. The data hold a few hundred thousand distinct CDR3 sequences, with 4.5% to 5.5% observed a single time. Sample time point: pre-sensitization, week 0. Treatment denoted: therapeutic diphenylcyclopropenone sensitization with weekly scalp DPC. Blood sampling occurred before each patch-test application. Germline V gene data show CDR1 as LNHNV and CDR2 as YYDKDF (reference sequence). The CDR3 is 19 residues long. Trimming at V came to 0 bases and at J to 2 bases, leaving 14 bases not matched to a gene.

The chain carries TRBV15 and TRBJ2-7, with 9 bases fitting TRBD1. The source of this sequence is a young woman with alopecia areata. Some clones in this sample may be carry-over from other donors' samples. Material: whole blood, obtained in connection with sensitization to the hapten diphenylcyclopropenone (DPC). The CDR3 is CATSRDPPAAGTGPYEQYF. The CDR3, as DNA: TGTGCCACCAGCAGAGATCCTCCCGCTGCCGGGACAGGGCCCTACGAGCAGTACTTC.